This is a list of T cell receptor beta chains from one sample in a study of blood T cells in healthy people across ages. TCRdb recomputed calls from the 5' RACE reads with MiXCR, one row per CDR3 protein. The data hold more than 650,000 distinct CDR3 sequences, with about 55% observed a single time. Sequenced input: blood. The source is a man older than 75 in good health. The CDR3 runs from the conserved cysteine through the conserved F or W. Each record gives: clone size, CDR3 length, J gene, D gene, V gene, CDR3 DNA, CDR3 protein. A D gene is named only where the DNA matches it firmly. Not all rows give a size; the values are once, few, many and, for expanded clones, a class.

. | 16 | TRBJ2-7 | TRBD2 | TRBV5-1 | TGCGCCAGCAGCTTAGCGGGACTAGCGGGTTCCTACGAGCAGTACTTC | CASSLAGLAGSYEQYF
. | 16 | TRBJ2-6 | . | TRBV27 | TGTGCCAGCAGTCCGGGACGGATCTCTGGGGCCAACGTCCTGACTTTC | CASSPGRISGANVLTF
. | 11 | TRBJ1-1 | . | TRBV20-1 | TGCAGTGCTAGCAGGGAAACTGAAGCTTTCTTT | CSASRETEAFF
. | 12 | TRBJ2-4 | . | TRBV2 | TGTGCCAGCATGGACAACAAAAACATTCAGTACTTC | CASMDNKNIQYF
few | 14 | TRBJ2-7 | TRBD1 | TRBV4-2 | TGTGCCAGCAGCCAAGGGGACAGGGGGAACGAGCAGTACTTC | CASSQGDRGNEQYF
. | 16 | TRBJ2-5 | TRBD1 | TRBV23-1 | TGCGCCAGCAGTCAATCGACAGGGGGGAACCAAGAGACCCAGTACTTC | CASSQSTGGNQETQYF
. | 13 | TRBJ2-7 | TRBD2 | TRBV12-3/TRBV12-4 | TGTGCCAGTCGGACTAGCACTTCCCACGAGCAGTACTTC | CASRTSTSHEQYF
. | 13 | TRBJ2-7 | . | TRBV7-9 | TGTGCCAGCAGCTTAGATAGTACTCGCGAGCAGTACTTC | CASSLDSTREQYF
. | 14 | TRBJ2-3 | TRBD1 | TRBV7-2 | TGTGCCAGCAGCCCCGACAGGGGTGTAGATACGCAGTATTTT | CASSPDRGVDTQYF
. | 15 | TRBJ1-5 | . | TRBV2 | TGTGCCAGCAGTGAGGTTCCACGGCCAAATCAGCCCCAGCATTTT | CASSEVPRPNQPQHF
. | 14 | TRBJ1-1 | . | TRBV6-6 | TGTGCCAGCAGTCCGAGACAGGTCAACACTGAAGCTTTCTTT | CASSPRQVNTEAFF
. | 16 | TRBJ2-1 | . | TRBV7-9 | TGTGCCAGCAGCTTAGGACAGCCGGGGTCCTACAATGAGCAGTTCTTC | CASSLGQPGSYNEQFF
few | 12 | TRBJ2-1 | TRBD2 | TRBV2 | TGTGCCAGCGGGCTAGCGGGAACTGAGCAGTTCTTC | CASGLAGTEQFF
. | 16 | TRBJ1-4 | . | TRBV20-1 | TGCAGTGCCACCCAGAGGGGGGGTATAACTAATGAAAAACTGTTTTTT | CSATQRGGITNEKLFF